This T cell receptor beta chain was documented in a study of T-cell memory formation after mild COVID-19. Study results and limitations: Confirmation of SARS-CoV-2 specificity was lacking for second-wave clones peaking day 37.

Turning to this clonotype: Its cognate antigen is unknown.

This CDR3 region has 13 residues. V shed 6 bases, J shed 6 bases, and the junction held 3 bases outside the gene matches. The germline CDR1 and CDR2 sequences are MNHEY and SVGAGI. From the 5' RACE reads, TCRdb called clonotypes with MiXCR, one entry per CDR3 protein. The sample includes tens of thousands of distinct CDR3 sequences, roughly 7.2% of them seen just once. The V gene is TRBV6-5, the J gene TRBJ2-1; 9 nucleotides agree with TRBD2. This receptor was obtained from an adult who had mild COVID-19 (a few samples of this study predate the infection). Cell type and time point are not known. The sequencing sample was made of PBMCs or a T cell subset sorted from them (not recorded which). The CDR3 sequence: CASRRRGGNEQFF. In DNA, the CDR3 is TGTGCCAGCAGAAGGCGGGGGGGCAATGAGCAGTTCTTC.